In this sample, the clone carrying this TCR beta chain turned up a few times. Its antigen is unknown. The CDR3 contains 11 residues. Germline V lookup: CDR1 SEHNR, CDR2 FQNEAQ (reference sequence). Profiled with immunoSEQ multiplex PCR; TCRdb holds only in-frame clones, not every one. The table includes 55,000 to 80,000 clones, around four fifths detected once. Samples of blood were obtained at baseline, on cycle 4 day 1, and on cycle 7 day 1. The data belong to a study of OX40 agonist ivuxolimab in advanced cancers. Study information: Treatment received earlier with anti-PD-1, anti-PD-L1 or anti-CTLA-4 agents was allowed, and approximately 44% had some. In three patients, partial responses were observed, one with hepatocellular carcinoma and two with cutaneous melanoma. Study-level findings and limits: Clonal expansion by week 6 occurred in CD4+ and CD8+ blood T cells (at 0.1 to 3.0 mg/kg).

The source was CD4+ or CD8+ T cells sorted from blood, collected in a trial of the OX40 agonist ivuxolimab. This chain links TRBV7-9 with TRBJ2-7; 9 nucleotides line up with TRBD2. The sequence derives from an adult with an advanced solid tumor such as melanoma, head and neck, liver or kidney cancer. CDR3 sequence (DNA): TGTGGAGTAGCGGGAGAATACGAGCAGTACTTC. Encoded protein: CGVAGEYEQYF.